This T cell receptor beta chain was documented in a study of blood T cell repertoires in COVID-19. Study in general: The United States, Italy and Spain were the sources of the acute and convalescent COVID-19 samples.

Produced via immunoSEQ multiplex PCR; TCRdb's table is partial and in-frame only. The table has 69,000 or so clones, under 90% seen once. Enrolled during active infection, Seattle patients were then followed longitudinally. Germline V gene data show CDR1 as LGHDT and CDR2 as YNNKEL (reference sequence). The CDR3 is made up of 14 amino acids. Between the trimmed V and J ends, which lost 7 bases and 2 bases, there was a span of 13 bases. The receptor's source is a man aged 50-59 years with COVID-19, enrolled during active disease. The sample taken for sequencing was peripheral blood. The J gene is TRBJ2-3, the V gene TRBV3-1 (or the pseudogene TRBV3-2); D not resolved. This chain's CDR3 is CASILCRVTDTQYF. Written as DNA, the CDR3 is TGTGCCAGCATCCTATGCCGAGTCACAGATACGCAGTATTTT.